Presented here are 12 T cell receptor beta chains from one specimen sequenced in a study of blood T cell repertoires in COVID-19. The method was immunoSEQ multiplex PCR; TCRdb's version includes in-frame clones alone and lacks a portion of them. The profile shows some 400,000 clones, roughly 91% of them singletons. Material for sequencing was PBMCs or T cells enriched from blood (not recorded which). The source of these receptors is a woman aged 25 to 39 who had recovered from COVID-19.

The rearrangement joins TRBV4-1 to TRBJ2-7, with a tentative D call TRBD1 (5 bases). Germline CDR1 reads MGHRA; CDR2 reads YSYEKL. Trimming cost V 0 bases and J 3 bases, with 12 bases left between them. The CDR3 loop spans 15 amino acids. CDR3 residues: CASSQEGRTYYEQYF. CDR3 DNA sequence: TGCGCCAGCAGCCAAGAGGGGCGAACTTACTACGAGCAGTACTTC.

This clone was detected only once. The chain combines TRBV15 with TRBJ1-5, with D possibly matching TRBD1 (5 bases). The CDR3 runs 13 residues. The V gene lost 1 base and the J gene lost 6 bases, with 7 bases spanning the gap. Germline CDR1 is LNHNV and CDR2 is YYDKDF (reference sequence). In DNA, the CDR3 is TGTGCCACCAGCAGAGGGGGCGGTCAGCCCCAGCATTTT. Translated: CATSRGGGQPQHF.

The CDR3 DNA is TGCGCCAGCAGCTTGGCTGACGGGGGGCGCAACTACGAGCAGTACTTC. Its protein product is CASSLADGGRNYEQYF. V and J are TRBV5-1 and TRBJ2-7, with D possibly TRBD2 on 7 matching bases. This CDR3 is built from 16 residues. Germline CDR1 SGHRS, CDR2 YFSETQ. Trimming pared 0 bases from V and 3 bases from J, leaving 16 bases between.

This chain links TRBV28 with TRBJ1-6, with 8 positions matching TRBD1. Germline CDR1 and CDR2: MDHEN and SYDVKM. This CDR3 region has 16 residues. The junction had 14 bases not matched to a gene; V was cut back by 6 bases and J by 10 bases. Here the CDR3 reads CASRPAAGTGGSPLHF. The CDR3 coding sequence is TGTGCCAGCAGACCTGCGGCCGGGACAGGTGGATCACCCCTCCACTTT.

The chain joins TRBV5-4 to TRBJ1-2; D possibly corresponds to TRBD1 (6 bases). Trimming left V 1 base short and J 5 bases short, with 15 bases between. The germline V gene has CDR1 SGHNT and CDR2 YYREEE (reference sequence). This CDR3 has 15 amino acids. The CDR3 DNA sequence: TGTGCCAGCAGCTTGTTCGTCGGACAGTCATATGGCTACACCTTC. This sequence encodes CASSLFVGQSYGYTF.

The chain has TRBV11-3 and TRBJ1-6; 7 nucleotides match TRBD1. The germline V gene has CDR1 SGHNT and CDR2 YENEEA. V was clipped by 5 bases and J by 6 bases; unmatched bases: 1. There are 13 residues in the CDR3. The CDR3 coding sequence is TGTGCCAGCAGCCAGGGGGTTAATTCACCCCTCCACTTT. This encodes CASSQGVNSPLHF.

The rearrangement joins TRBV14 to TRBJ2-7; no clear D. Germline V gene data show CDR1 as SGHDN and CDR2 as FVKESK. The CDR3 sequence is 14 residues long. Trimming removed 0 bases at V and 9 bases at J, with 15 bases between. The CDR3 nucleotides are TGTGCCAGCAGCCAAGAAAAGGTAATGCAGCGGCAGTACTTC. Translation: CASSQEKVMQRQYF. The full variable domain, rest sourced from reference TRBV14 and TRBJ2-7, is EAGVTQFPSHSVIEKGQTVTLRCDPISGHDNLYWYRRVMGKEIKFLLHFVKESKQDESGMPNNRFLAERTGGTYSTLKVQPAELEDSGVYFCASSQEKVMQRQYFGPGTRLTVT.

The rearrangement uses TRBV18 and TRBJ2-7, with 8 bases fitting TRBD2. Germline-derived CDR1 and CDR2 are KGHSH and LQKENI. V lost 2 bases and J lost 1; bases outside the gene matches: 4. CDR3 length: 15 residues. The CDR3 bases are TGTGCCAGCTCACCAGGACTAGCTCGATCCTACGAGCAGTACTTC. Encoded protein: CASSPGLARSYEQYF.

The chain is built from TRBV7-2 and TRBJ1-2, with a weak D call TRBD1 (6 bases). Trimming removed 1 base at V and 4 bases at J, with 22 bases between. This CDR3 is 18 amino acids long. The germline V gene encodes CDR1 SGHTA and CDR2 FQGNSA. CDR3 residues: CASSLGWEQGHGSYGYTF. In DNA form, the CDR3 reads TGTGCCAGCAGCTTAGGATGGGAACAGGGCCACGGTAGCTATGGCTACACCTTC.

This chain joins TRBV5-1 and TRBJ1-1; 9 bases agree with TRBD1. Germline loops: CDR1 SGHRS, CDR2 YFSETQ. V shed 4 bases, J shed 1 base, and the junction held 8 bases outside the gene matches. The CDR3 has 16 amino acids. The CDR3 coding sequence is TGCGCCAGCAGCGTATCCGGGACAGGGAAGAACACTGAAGCTTTCTTT. Protein product: CASSVSGTGKNTEAFF.

The V call is TRBV5-1, the J call TRBJ2-1; D not resolved. CDR3 length equals 18 residues. V was shortened by 0 bases and J by 9 bases, with 25 bases between the two germline ends. The germline CDR1 and CDR2 sequences are SGHRS and YFSETQ. The CDR3 DNA reads as TGCGCCAGCAGCTTGGAGTATGGCGACTCGATAGTTCCTAGTGAGCAGTTCTTC. Protein: CASSLEYGDSIVPSEQFF.

V is TRBV9 and J is TRBJ1-3; D gene uncertain. This CDR3 has 13 residues. In germline, CDR1 is SGDLS, CDR2 YYNGEE. With 3 bases removed from V and 4 bases from J, the gap between germline ends came to 8 bases. The CDR3 region is CASSGEKGNTIYF. CDR3 DNA sequence: TGTGCCAGCAGCGGAGAGAAGGGAAACACCATATATTTT.